These 18 T cell receptor beta chains originate from one sample sequenced in a study of blood T cell repertoires in COVID-19. The assay was immunoSEQ multiplex PCR, and TCRdb's table has in-frame clones only and misses some. The table includes nearly 250,000 clones, roughly 86% detected once. The specimen was PBMCs or T cells enriched from blood (not recorded which). The receptors were sampled from a woman aged 45-65 years who had recovered from COVID-19.

The chain carries TRBV7-2 and TRBJ2-7; 9 nucleotides line up with TRBD1. Germline V gene data show CDR1 as SGHTA and CDR2 as FQGNSA. The CDR3 loop spans 15 amino acids. V shed 4 bases, J shed 4 bases, and the junction held 8 bases outside the gene matches. The CDR3 DNA is TGTGCCAGCAGCTATTTGGGACAGGGTAATTACGAGCAGTACTTC. It yields the protein CASSYLGQGNYEQYF.

The V gene is TRBV3-1 (or the pseudogene TRBV3-2), the J gene TRBJ1-1; the D is unclear. The length of the CDR3 is 13 residues. V was pared by 4 bases and J by 0 bases, with 6 bases between. Germline-derived CDR1 and CDR2 are LGHDT and YNNKEL (reference sequence). CDR3 nucleotides: TGTGCCAGCAGCCCTCAGGTGAACACTGAAGCTTTCTTT. Translated: CASSPQVNTEAFF.

The gene calls are TRBV6-5 and TRBJ1-2; TRBD1 agrees at 8 bases. This CDR3 has 13 residues. V shed 5 bases, J shed 4 bases, and the junction held 3 bases outside the gene matches. CDR1 MNHEY and CDR2 SVGAGI come from the germline V gene. This chain's CDR3 is CASSTDRVYGYTF. CDR3 in DNA: TGTGCCAGCAGTACGGACAGGGTCTATGGCTACACCTTC.

The rearrangement joins TRBV30 to TRBJ1-1; TRBD1 matches 8 bases. The CDR3 is 14 amino acids. Germline-derived CDR1 and CDR2 are GTSNPN and SVGIG (reference sequence). Losses at the gene ends were 5 bases for V and 1 base for J; bases not matched to a gene: 6. CDR3 amino acids: CAWGTGLPNTEAFF. The DNA of the CDR3 is TGTGCCTGGGGGACAGGTCTTCCGAACACTGAAGCTTTCTTT. The full variable domain, its missing parts supplied by reference TRBV30 and TRBJ1-1, is SQTIHQWPATLVQPVGSPLSLECTVEGTSNPNLYWYRQAAGRGLQLLFYSVGIGQISSEVPQNLSASRPQDRQFILSSKKLLLSDSGFYLCAWGTGLPNTEAFFGQGTRLTVV.

The chain uses TRBV11-2 and TRBJ2-2, with TRBD2 matching over 11 bases. CDR1 and CDR2 from the germline V gene are SGHAT and FQNNGV. V trimming: 5 bases; J trimming: 5 bases; junction bases outside the gene matches: 7. The CDR3 totals 16 residues. Here the CDR3 DNA reads TGTGCCAGCAGCCAGAGCTCTAGCGGGGGGACCGGGGAGCTGTTTTTT. Protein product: CASSQSSSGGTGELFF.

V and J are TRBV7-2 and TRBJ2-2; D is perhaps TRBD2 (5 bases). This CDR3 contains 16 residues. The ends were cut back, 6 bases at V and 4 bases at J, with 18 bases in the middle. Germline CDR1 reads SGHTA; CDR2 reads FQGNSA. The CDR3 reads CASRTSYFAGTGELFF. The CDR3 DNA reads TGTGCCAGCAGGACTTCTTATTTCGCGGGCACCGGGGAGCTGTTTTTT. The full variable domain, completed using reference TRBV7-2 and TRBJ2-2, is GAGVSQSPSNKVTEKGKDVELRCDPISGHTALYWYRQSLGQGLEFLIYFQGNSAPDKSGLPSDRFSAERTGGSVSTLTIQRTQQEDSAVYLCASRTSYFAGTGELFFGEGSRLTVL.

This CDR3 reads CASSRSQVGEQYF. CDR3 nucleotide sequence: TGTGCCAGCAGCCGATCACAAGTTGGCGAGCAGTACTTC. The chain employs TRBV3-1 (or the pseudogene TRBV3-2) and TRBJ2-7; D gene uncertain. The CDR3 totals 13 residues. Trimming cost V 4 bases and J 6 bases, with 13 bases left between them. Germline V CDR1 and CDR2: LGHDT, YNNKEL (reference sequence).

This clone was observed a handful of times. This CDR3 reads CASIGGVWNTEAFF. The CDR3 region has the DNA TGTGCCAGCATTGGGGGGGTTTGGAACACTGAAGCTTTCTTT. The chain links TRBV6-5 to TRBJ1-1; D may be TRBD1 (5 bases). The germline V and J ends were trimmed by 7 bases and 1 base, with 13 bases remaining between them. Germline CDR1 and CDR2: MNHEY and SVGAGI. The CDR3 is 14 amino acids.

The chain uses TRBV11-2 and TRBJ1-6, with TRBD1 identical over 10 bases. The germline gives CDR1 SGHAT, CDR2 FQNNGV. This CDR3 is 16 amino acids long. Germline trimming cut 5 bases from V and 10 bases from J; bases unmatched to any gene: 11. The CDR3 region is CASSPPGTGVRSPLHF. For the CDR3, the DNA is TGTGCCAGCAGCCCCCCCGGGACAGGGGTGCGGTCACCCCTCCACTTT.

As DNA, the CDR3 is TGTGCCAGCAGTCGCCTCGACAGTCGAGACGAGCAGTACTTC. Its translation is CASSRLDSRDEQYF. V usage is TRBV6-5 and J usage is TRBJ2-7; weak D call: TRBD1 (5 bases). Trimming removed 5 bases from V and 5 bases from J, with 16 bases in between. Germline V CDR1 and CDR2: MNHEY, SVGAGI. There are 14 residues in the CDR3.

This clone was detected a few times. V usage is TRBV2 and J usage is TRBJ1-3, with D perhaps matching TRBD1 (5 bases). V was clipped by 6 bases and J by 4 bases, with 16 bases between them. The CDR3 extends over 15 amino acids. The V gene's germline CDR1 is SNHLY and CDR2 FYNNEI. This CDR3 reads CASRHDRGEGNTIYF. The CDR3 nucleotides read TGTGCCAGCAGACACGACAGAGGAGAAGGAAACACCATATATTTT.

The V gene is TRBV27, the J gene TRBJ1-4; TRBD1 matches at 7 bases. Trimming at V came to 2 bases and at J to 5 bases, leaving 2 bases not matched to a gene. The germline V gene has CDR1 MNHEY and CDR2 SMNVEV (reference sequence). This CDR3 spans 14 amino acids. The CDR3 loop is CASSLRDSNEKLFF. The CDR3 nucleotides read TGTGCCAGCAGTTTAAGGGACAGCAATGAAAAACTGTTTTTT.

The chain joins TRBV6-6 to TRBJ1-1; no reliable D call. Trimming left V 0 bases short and J 1 base short, with 9 bases between. The germline V gene encodes CDR1 MNHNY and CDR2 SVGAGI (reference sequence). The CDR3 has 15 amino acids. The CDR3 loop reads CASSYSIYGNTEAFF. The CDR3 nucleotides read TGTGCCAGCAGTTACTCGATATACGGGAACACTGAAGCTTTCTTT.

This chain connects TRBV5-5 to TRBJ1-1; 9 positions match TRBD1. CDR3 size: 13 residues. Germline V lookup: CDR1 SGHKS, CDR2 YYEKEE (reference sequence). Trimming cost V 10 bases and J 4 bases; bases outside gene matches: 8. This CDR3 is CAGGQGISTEAFF. For the CDR3, the DNA is TGTGCCGGAGGACAGGGGATAAGCACTGAAGCTTTCTTT.

This clone came up a few times. The gene calls are TRBV7-8 and TRBJ2-4, with 16 bases aligning to TRBD2. This CDR3 has 21 amino acids. Germline loops: CDR1 SGHVS, CDR2 FQNEAQ. V lost 4 bases and J lost 0; bases outside the gene matches: 12. CDR3 residues: CASSWGLAGGALVLAKNIQYF. In DNA, the CDR3 is TGTGCCAGCAGCTGGGGACTAGCGGGGGGGGCCCTCGTCCTAGCCAAAAACATTCAGTACTTC.

This chain links TRBV7-9 with TRBJ2-7; 7 positions match TRBD2. Losses at the gene ends were 3 bases for V and 2 bases for J; bases not matched to a gene: 4. The germline gives CDR1 SEHNR, CDR2 FQNEAQ (reference sequence). The CDR3 totals 14 residues. In nucleotides, the CDR3 is TGTGCCAGCAGCTTTCGGGGGGTGCCCTACGAGCAGTACTTC. This gives the protein CASSFRGVPYEQYF. The full variable domain, its missing parts supplied by reference TRBV7-9 and TRBJ2-7, is DTGVSQNPRHKITKRGQNVTFRCDPISEHNRLYWYRQTLGQGPEFLTYFQNEAQLEKSRLLSDRFSAERPKGSFSTLEIQRTEQGDSAMYLCASSFRGVPYEQYFGPGTRLTVT.

The gene calls are TRBV7-3 and TRBJ1-2, with TRBD1 as a possible D gene (6 bases). This CDR3 has 12 residues. The V and J ends lost 5 bases and 4 bases respectively, with 8 bases between them. CDR1 and CDR2 from the germline V gene are SGHTA and FQGTGA. The CDR3 coding sequence is TGTGCCAGCAGCCAACAGGGCTATGGCTACACCTTC. It is translated as CASSQQGYGYTF.

This clone is a singleton in its sample. The rearrangement links TRBV7-2 to TRBJ2-5; D perhaps matches TRBD1 (5 bases). The V and J ends lost 4 bases and 5 bases respectively, with 14 bases between them. The length of the CDR3 is 14 residues. Germline V gives CDR1 SGHTA, CDR2 FQGNSA. Written as DNA, the CDR3 is TGTGCCAGCAGCTCTCAACTGGGGCCGGAGACCCAGTACTTC. Its protein product is CASSSQLGPETQYF. The full variable domain, rest sourced from reference TRBV7-2 and TRBJ2-5, is GAGVSQSPSNKVTEKGKDVELRCDPISGHTALYWYRQSLGQGLEFLIYFQGNSAPDKSGLPSDRFSAERTGGSVSTLTIQRTQQEDSAVYLCASSSQLGPETQYFGPGTRLLVL.